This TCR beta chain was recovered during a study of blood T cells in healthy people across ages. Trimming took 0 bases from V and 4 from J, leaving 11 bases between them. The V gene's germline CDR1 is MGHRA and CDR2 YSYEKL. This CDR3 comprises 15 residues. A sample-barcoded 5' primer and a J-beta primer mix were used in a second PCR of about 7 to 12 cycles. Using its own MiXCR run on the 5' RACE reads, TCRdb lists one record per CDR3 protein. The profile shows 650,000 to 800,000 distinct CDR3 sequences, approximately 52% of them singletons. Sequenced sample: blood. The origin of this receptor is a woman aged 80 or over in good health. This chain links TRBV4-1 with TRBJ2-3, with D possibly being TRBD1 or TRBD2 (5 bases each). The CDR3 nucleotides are TGCGCCAGCAGCCAAGATTTCCTGGGGGCAGATACGCAGTATTTT. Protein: CASSQDFLGADTQYF.